This T cell receptor beta chain is from a study of cytomegalovirus exposure and HLA in healthy donors. Primers included in the PCR were 60 Vbeta and 13 Jbeta primers. Sequencing was performed with immunoSEQ multiplex PCR; in TCRdb, only in-frame clones are kept and a portion is missing. The data contain around 120,000 clones, around three quarters of them singletons. Germline V gene sequence: CDR1 MNHEY, CDR2 SMNVEV (reference sequence). This CDR3 contains 15 residues. V trimming: 6 bases; J trimming: 4 bases; junction bases outside the gene matches: 9. The chain combines TRBV27 with TRBJ2-7; TRBD1 agrees at 10 bases. Material: PBMCs. The receptor's source is a man aged 30-40 years in good health and CMV-seronegative. The CDR3 DNA follows: TGTGCCAGCAGACCCATCCCGGGACAGGGGTACGAGCAGTACTTC. Translated, it gives CASRPIPGQGYEQYF.